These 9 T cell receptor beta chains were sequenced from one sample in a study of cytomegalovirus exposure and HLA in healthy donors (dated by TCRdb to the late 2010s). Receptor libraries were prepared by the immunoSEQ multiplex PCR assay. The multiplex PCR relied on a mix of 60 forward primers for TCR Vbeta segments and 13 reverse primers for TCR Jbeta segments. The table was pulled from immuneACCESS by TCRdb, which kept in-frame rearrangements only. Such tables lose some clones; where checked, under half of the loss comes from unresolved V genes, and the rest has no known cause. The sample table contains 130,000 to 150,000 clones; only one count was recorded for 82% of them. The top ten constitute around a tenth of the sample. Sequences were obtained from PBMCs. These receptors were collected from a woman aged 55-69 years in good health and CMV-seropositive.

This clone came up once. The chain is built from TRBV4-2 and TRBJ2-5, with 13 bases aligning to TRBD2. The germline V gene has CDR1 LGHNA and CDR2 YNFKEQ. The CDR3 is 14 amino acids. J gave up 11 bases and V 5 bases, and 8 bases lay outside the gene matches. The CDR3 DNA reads TGTGCCAGCAGCTCTCGACTAGCGGGGGGTCAGCAGTACTTC. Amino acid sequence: CASSSRLAGGQQYF.

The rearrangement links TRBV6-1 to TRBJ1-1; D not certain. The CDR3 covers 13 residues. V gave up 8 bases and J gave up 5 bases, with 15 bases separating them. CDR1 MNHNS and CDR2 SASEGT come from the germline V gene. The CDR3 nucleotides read TGTGCCAGCGAGGAGGTGTCCGGGACTGAAGCTTTCTTT. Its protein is CASEEVSGTEAFF.

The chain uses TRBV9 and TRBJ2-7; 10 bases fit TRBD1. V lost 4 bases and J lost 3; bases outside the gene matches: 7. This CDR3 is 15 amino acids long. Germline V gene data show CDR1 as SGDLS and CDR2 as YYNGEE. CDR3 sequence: CASSPGQGLIYEQYF. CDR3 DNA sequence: TGTGCCAGCAGCCCGGGACAGGGGCTCATCTACGAGCAGTACTTC.

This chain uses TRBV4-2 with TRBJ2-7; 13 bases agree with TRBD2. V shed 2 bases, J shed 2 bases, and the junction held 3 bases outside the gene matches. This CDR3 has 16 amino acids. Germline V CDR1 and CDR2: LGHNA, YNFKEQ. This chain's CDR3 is CASSQTSGRGAYEQYF. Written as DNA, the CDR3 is TGTGCCAGCAGCCAAACTAGCGGGAGGGGCGCCTACGAGCAGTACTTC.

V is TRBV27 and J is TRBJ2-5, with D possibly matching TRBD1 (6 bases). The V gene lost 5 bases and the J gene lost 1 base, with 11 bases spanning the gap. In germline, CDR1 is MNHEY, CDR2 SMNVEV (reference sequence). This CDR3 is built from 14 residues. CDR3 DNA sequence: TGTGCCAGCAGTCCCGGACAGTTCCAAGAGACCCAGTACTTC. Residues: CASSPGQFQETQYF.

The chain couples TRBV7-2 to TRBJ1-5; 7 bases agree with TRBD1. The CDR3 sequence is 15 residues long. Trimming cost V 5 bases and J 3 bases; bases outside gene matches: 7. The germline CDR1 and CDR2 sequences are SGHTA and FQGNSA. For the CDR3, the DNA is TGTGCCAGCAGCCCCTGGACAGGACCCAATCAGCCCCAGCATTTT. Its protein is CASSPWTGPNQPQHF.

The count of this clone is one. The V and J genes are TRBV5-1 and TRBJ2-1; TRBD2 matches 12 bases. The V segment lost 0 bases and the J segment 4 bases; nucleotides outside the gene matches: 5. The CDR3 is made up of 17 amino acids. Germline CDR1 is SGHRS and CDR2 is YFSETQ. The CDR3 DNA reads TGCGCCAGCAGCTTGGCCGAAACTAGCGGGAGGTACAATGAGCAGTTCTTC. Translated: CASSLAETSGRYNEQFF.

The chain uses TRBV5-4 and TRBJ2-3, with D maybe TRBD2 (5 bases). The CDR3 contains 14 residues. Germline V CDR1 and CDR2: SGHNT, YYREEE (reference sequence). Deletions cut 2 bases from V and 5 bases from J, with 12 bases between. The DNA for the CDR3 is TGTGCCAGCAGCTTCGGGGTGGGGAGAGATACGCAGTATTTT. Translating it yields CASSFGVGRDTQYF.

CDR3: CASSSWDSSYGYTF. The CDR3 region has the DNA TGCGCCAGCAGCTCCTGGGACAGCTCCTATGGCTACACCTTC. V is TRBV4-3 and J is TRBJ1-2, with TRBD1 matching over 7 bases. There are 14 residues in the CDR3. Germline-derived CDR1 and CDR2 are LGHNA and YSLEER. The ends lost 5 bases at V and 4 bases at J; junction bases unmatched: 7.